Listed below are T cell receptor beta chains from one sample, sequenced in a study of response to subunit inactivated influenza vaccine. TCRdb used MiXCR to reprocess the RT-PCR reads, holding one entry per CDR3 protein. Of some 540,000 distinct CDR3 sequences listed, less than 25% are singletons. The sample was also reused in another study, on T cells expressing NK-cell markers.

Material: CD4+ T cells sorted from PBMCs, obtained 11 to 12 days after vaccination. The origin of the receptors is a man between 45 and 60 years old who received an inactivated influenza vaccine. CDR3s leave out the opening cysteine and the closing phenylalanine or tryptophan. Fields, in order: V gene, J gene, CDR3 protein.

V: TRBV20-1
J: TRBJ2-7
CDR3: RAGATEYEQY

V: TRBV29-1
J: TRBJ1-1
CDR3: SVENRLAQNPEAF

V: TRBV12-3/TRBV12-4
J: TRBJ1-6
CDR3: ASSLALGQGVPNSPLH

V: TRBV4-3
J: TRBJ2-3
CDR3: ASSQVTSTDTQY

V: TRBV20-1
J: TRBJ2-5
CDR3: SLRRSRWETQY

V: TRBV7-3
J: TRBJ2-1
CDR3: ASSPTGLAKEQF

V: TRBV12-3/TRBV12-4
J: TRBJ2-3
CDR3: ASSIGGGPDTQY

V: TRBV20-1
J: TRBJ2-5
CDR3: SAPSQGRKETQY

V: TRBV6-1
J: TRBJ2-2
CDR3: ASKTGTGVTGELF

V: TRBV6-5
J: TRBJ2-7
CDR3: ASSYSARASYEQY

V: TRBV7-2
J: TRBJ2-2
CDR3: ASSWEGSTNTGELF

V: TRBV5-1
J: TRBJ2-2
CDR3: ATHPGQANTGELF

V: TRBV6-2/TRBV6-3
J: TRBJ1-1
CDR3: ASSYSWGTMNTEAF

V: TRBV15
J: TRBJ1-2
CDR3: ATSRDARNGYT

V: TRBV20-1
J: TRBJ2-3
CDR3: SARISGSTDTQY

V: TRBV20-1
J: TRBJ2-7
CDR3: SARKAGDSYEQY

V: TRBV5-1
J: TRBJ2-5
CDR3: ASSFNYGTGQETQY

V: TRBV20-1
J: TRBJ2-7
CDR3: SARLAGVTYEQY